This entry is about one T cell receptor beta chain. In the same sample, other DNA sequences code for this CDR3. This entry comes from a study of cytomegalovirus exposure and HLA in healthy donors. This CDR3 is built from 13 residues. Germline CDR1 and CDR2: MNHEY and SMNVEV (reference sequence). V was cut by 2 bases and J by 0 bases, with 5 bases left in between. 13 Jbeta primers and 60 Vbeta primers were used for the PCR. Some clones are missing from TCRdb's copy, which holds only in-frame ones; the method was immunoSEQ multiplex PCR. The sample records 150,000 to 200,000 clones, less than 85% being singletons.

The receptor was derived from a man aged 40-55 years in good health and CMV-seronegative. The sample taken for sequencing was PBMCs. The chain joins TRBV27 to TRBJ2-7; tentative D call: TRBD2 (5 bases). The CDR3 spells CASSLRGSYEQYF. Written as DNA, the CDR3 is TGTGCCAGCAGTTTACGGGGCTCCTACGAGCAGTACTTC.